These 13 T cell receptor beta chains originate from one sample sequenced in a study of Tregs in tolerant kidney transplant recipients. This table comes from immunoSEQ multiplex PCR, and its TCRdb copy is limited to in-frame clones, with some not included. Of about 68,000 clones detected, 65% to 85% appear once; the ten largest clones hold about 4.5%. Sequencing was performed on CD4+ T cells from blood. The receptors here all came from a human donor in good health.

V and J are TRBV11-2 and TRBJ2-5, with TRBD2 identical over 7 bases. V trimming: 0 bases; J trimming: 7 bases; junction bases outside the gene matches: 2. There are 13 residues in the CDR3. The germline V gene has CDR1 SGHAT and CDR2 FQNNGV. This chain's CDR3 is CASSLDPGGTQYF. CDR3 coding DNA: TGTGCCAGCAGCTTAGATCCGGGGGGGACCCAGTACTTC.

The chain links TRBV6-5 to TRBJ1-2; TRBD1 agrees at 10 bases. Germline V gene lookup returns CDR1 MNHEY and CDR2 SVGAGI. This CDR3 comprises 14 residues. The V and J ends lost 1 base and 6 bases, in that order; junction bases with no gene match: 2. This CDR3 reads CASSYLDRGNGYTF. DNA for the CDR3: TGTGCCAGCAGTTACTTGGACAGGGGGAATGGCTACACCTTC.

This chain links TRBV9 with TRBJ2-7; D gene uncertain. This CDR3 spans 14 amino acids. Germline-derived CDR1 and CDR2 are SGDLS and YYNGEE. V lost 0 bases and J 6 bases, leaving 13 bases between the germline ends. The chain's CDR3 is CASSVEGHPGEQYF. The CDR3 bases are TGTGCCAGCAGCGTAGAAGGCCACCCCGGCGAGCAGTACTTC.

The chain recombines TRBV30 with TRBJ2-6, with D possibly matching TRBD1 (5 bases). The CDR3 covers 17 residues. Germline V lookup: CDR1 GTSNPN, CDR2 SVGIG (reference sequence). The ends were cut back, 2 bases at V and 0 bases at J, with 14 bases in the middle. In DNA, the CDR3 is TGTGCCTGGAGTAACCAGGGCGATTACTCTGGGGCCAACGTCCTGACTTTC. Protein product: CAWSNQGDYSGANVLTF.

This rearrangement joins TRBV4-2 to TRBJ2-3; possibly TRBD2 for D (6 bases). The V gene lost 0 bases and the J gene lost 4 bases, with 20 bases spanning the gap. Germline loops: CDR1 LGHNA, CDR2 YNFKEQ. CDR3 length equals 18 residues. The CDR3 nucleotides are TGTGCCAGCAGCCAAGATGAACGCGGAGAGGGAGGCCCAGATACGCAGTATTTT. It specifies CASSQDERGEGGPDTQYF.

This chain connects TRBV27 to TRBJ1-1; D not certain. Trimming left V 7 bases short and J 1 base short, with 16 bases between. Germline lookup yields CDR1 MNHEY and CDR2 SMNVEV (reference sequence). The length of the CDR3 is 15 residues. The CDR3 reads CASTSLSSSNTEAFF. The DNA of the CDR3 is TGTGCCAGCACGTCCTTGAGTTCTTCGAACACTGAAGCTTTCTTT.

The CDR3 bases are TGTGCCAGCAGTTTGGGGGGATTCACTGAAGCTTTCTTT. It specifies CASSLGGFTEAFF. This chain connects TRBV6-6 to TRBJ1-1; a possible D gene is TRBD1 (5 bases). The CDR3 runs to 13 residues. CDR1 is MNHNY, CDR2 SVGAGI, per germline (reference sequence). Trimming took 4 bases from V and 4 from J, leaving 10 bases between them.

The gene calls are TRBV21-1 and TRBJ2-3; the D call in the table, TRBD1, was not verified against the DNA. TRBV21-1 is classified as a pseudogene. CDR3 length equals 14 residues. The DNA of the CDR3 is TGTGCCAGCAGCCTACGGGACAACACAGATACGCAGTATTTT. Translation gives CASSLRDNTDTQYF.

The rearrangement uses TRBV6-4 and TRBJ2-3; 10 nucleotides agree with TRBD1. Germline values: CDR1 MRHNA, CDR2 SNTAGT. The CDR3 runs to 16 residues. V trimming: 0 bases; J trimming: 9 bases; junction bases outside the gene matches: 9. The CDR3 DNA is TGTGCCAGCAGTGACTCGGGACAGGGGCTTGAAAGGACGCAGTATTTT. Translation: CASSDSGQGLERTQYF.

The chain has TRBV7-9 and TRBJ1-2, with D hard to call. CDR1 is SEHNR, CDR2 FQNEAQ, per germline (reference sequence). This CDR3 spans 12 amino acids. Trimming removed 7 bases at V and 7 bases at J, with 13 bases between. The DNA for the CDR3 is TGTGCCAGCAACTGGGGAGGGTCTGGCTACACCTTC. It encodes CASNWGGSGYTF.

A few counts support this clone. The V gene is TRBV15, the J gene TRBJ2-2; D is perhaps TRBD2 (5 bases). Trimming removed 6 bases from V and 1 base from J, with 12 bases in between. Germline V CDR1 and CDR2: LNHNV, YYDKDF (reference sequence). The CDR3 covers 15 residues. The chain's CDR3 is CATSRASLNTGELFF. DNA for the CDR3: TGTGCCACCAGTCGGGCTAGCCTGAACACCGGGGAGCTGTTTTTT.

The V gene is TRBV7-9, the J gene TRBJ2-2; perhaps TRBD2 as D (6 bases). This CDR3 spans 17 amino acids. Between the trimmed V and J ends, which lost 5 bases and 3 bases, there was a span of 19 bases. CDR1 and CDR2 from the germline V gene are SEHNR and FQNEAQ (reference sequence). CDR3 DNA sequence: TGTGCCAGCAGCGTCTCACGGGGCGGGGTCGACACCGGGGAGCTGTTTTTT. Amino acids: CASSVSRGGVDTGELFF.

This clone has only one observation. This rearrangement joins TRBV29-1 to TRBJ1-2; TRBD1 matches 7 bases. V shed 7 bases, J shed 6 bases, and the junction held 8 bases outside the gene matches. In germline, CDR1 is SQVTM, CDR2 ANQGSEA. CDR3 length: 12 residues. CDR3 DNA: TGCAGCGCTTCAGAGGGGGCAGATGGCTACACCTTC. Protein product: CSASEGADGYTF.